These T cell receptor beta chains were read from a single sample in a study of blood T cell repertoires in COVID-19. The method was immunoSEQ multiplex PCR; TCRdb's version includes in-frame clones alone and lacks a portion of them. Of around 200,000 clones in the sample, about 81% were seen once. The sequenced sample was PBMCs or T cells enriched from blood (not recorded which). These receptors were obtained from a woman aged 25 to 39 who had recovered from COVID-19. Each CDR3 is given with its conserved first and last residue. Fields, in order: V gene, clone size, J gene, D gene, CDR3 DNA, CDR3 protein. D genes are given only for firm matches. Expanded clones are given a class, and other clones once, few, many or no size at all.

>TRBV5-1|-|TRBJ2-5|TRBD2
TGCGCCAGCAGCTACCCCCCTCCCGGGGGGGCTTCCCAAGAGACCCAGTACTTC
CASSYPPPGGASQETQYF
>TRBV6-5|-|TRBJ1-2|-
TGTGCCAGCAGTTACAGGACCGGAGGTCTCTATGGCTACACCTTC
CASSYRTGGLYGYTF
>TRBV7-8|-|TRBJ2-1|-
TGTGCCAGCAGCGTAACGGAGGGGGCTTGGATCAATGAGCAGTTCTTC
CASSVTEGAWINEQFF
>TRBV4-1|-|TRBJ1-5|TRBD1
TGCGCCAGCAGCCAAGAAGACAGGGGGCTTCAGCCCCAGCATTTT
CASSQEDRGLQPQHF
>TRBV28|-|TRBJ1-1|-
TGTGCCACCACGGGGAACACTGAAGCTTTCTTT
CATTGNTEAFF
>TRBV5-1|-|TRBJ2-7|TRBD2
TGCGCCAGCAGCTTGGCGCTATTGACTAGCGGGAGCTACTACGAGCAGTACTTC
CASSLALLTSGSYYEQYF
>TRBV28|-|TRBJ2-3|TRBD1
TGTGCCAGCAGCCAAACCGGGACAGGTGGCGCAGATACGCAGTATTTT
CASSQTGTGGADTQYF
>TRBV28|-|TRBJ1-6|-
TGTGCCAGCAGTTTGGGGGGGCTCTCACCCCTCCACTTT
CASSLGGLSPLHF
>TRBV2|many|TRBJ1-1|-
TGTGCCAGCAGGACAAGCACTGAAGCTTTCTTT
CASRTSTEAFF
>TRBV5-1|-|TRBJ2-3|-
TGCGCCAGCAGCCTTGGACTAACTGATACGCAGTATTTT
CASSLGLTDTQYF
>TRBV27|-|TRBJ1-2|TRBD1
TGTGCCAGCAGTTTAACAGGGGGCTTCGATGGCTACACCTTC
CASSLTGGFDGYTF
>TRBV5-1|-|TRBJ2-3|TRBD2
TGCGCCAGCAGCCTCACGCTAGGCGGTGGGAGGGCCACAGATACGCAGTATTTT
CASSLTLGGGRATDTQYF
>TRBV7-9|-|TRBJ2-3|-
TGTGCCAGCAGCTTTCGGGAGACAGATACGCAGTATTTT
CASSFRETDTQYF
>TRBV5-1|-|TRBJ1-1|-
TGCGCCAGCAGCTTGTGGGCTGGGTCGAACACTGAAGCTTTCTTT
CASSLWAGSNTEAFF
>TRBV7-8|-|TRBJ1-1|-
TGTGCCAGCATCCAAGGGGTTGAAGCTTTCTTT
CASIQGVEAFF
>TRBV19|-|TRBJ2-5|TRBD2
TGTGCCAGTAGTATACTCGCGGGAGGGCGAGAGACCCAGTACTTC
CASSILAGGRETQYF
>TRBV3-1/TRBV3-2|few|TRBJ1-4|TRBD1
TGTGCCAGCAGCCAAGGGTCGAGGGGACAGGCCGCCCTTAATGAAAAACTGTTTTTT
CASSQGSRGQAALNEKLFF
>TRBV5-5|-|TRBJ2-7|-
TGTGCCAGCAGCGTTACCGGGGTTCCCGCCTCCTACGAGCAGTACTTC
CASSVTGVPASYEQYF
>TRBV5-4|-|TRBJ2-6|-
TGTGCCAGCAGCCGGTCAGACAGGTTCCTCGAGCACGTCCTGACTTTC
CASSRSDRFLEHVLTF
>TRBV2|-|TRBJ1-5|TRBD1
TGTGCCACCACGGACAGGGTGAGCAATCAGCCCCAGCATTTT
CATTDRVSNQPQHF
>TRBV5-1|-|TRBJ2-7|TRBD1
TGCGCCAGCAGCTTGGATGACAGGGGGATCGAGCAGTACTTC
CASSLDDRGIEQYF
>TRBV7-9|-|TRBJ2-3|TRBD1
TGTGCCAGCAGCCAAGGACAGGGGGCCTATGGGGGGACGCAGTATTTT
CASSQGQGAYGGTQYF
>TRBV30|few|TRBJ1-1|TRBD1
TGTGCCTGGTACAGGGGTCGCGTGAACACTGAAGCTTTCTTT
CAWYRGRVNTEAFF
>TRBV27|-|TRBJ1-6|-
TGTGCCAGCAGTTCTCGGCAGGGTGGCTCCTATAATTCACCCCTCCACTTT
CASSSRQGGSYNSPLHF
>TRBV25-1|-|TRBJ1-6|TRBD1
TGTGCCAGCACTGACAGGGGTTATAATTCACCCCTCCACTTT
CASTDRGYNSPLHF
>TRBV7-9|-|TRBJ1-6|-
TGTGCCAGCAGCTTAGGGTGGAGGGAAGCCTATAATTCACCCCTCCACTTT
CASSLGWREAYNSPLHF
>TRBV28|-|TRBJ2-1|TRBD2
TGTGCCAGCAGTTTAGTAAGTCTAGCGGGGGGCAATGAGCAGTTCTTC
CASSLVSLAGGNEQFF
>TRBV7-8|-|TRBJ2-5|TRBD2
TGTGCCAGCAGCTTCTCTAGCGGGGTGTACCAAGAGACCCAGTACTTC
CASSFSSGVYQETQYF
>TRBV28|-|TRBJ2-7|-
TGTGCCAGCAGTTTCGGTCAGGATTCCACCTACGAGCAGTACTTC
CASSFGQDSTYEQYF
>TRBV6-4|-|TRBJ1-2|TRBD1
TGTGCCAGCAGTGACTCGACAGGGTACCCCTATGGCTACACCTTC
CASSDSTGYPYGYTF
>TRBV7-9|-|TRBJ1-2|TRBD1
TGTGCCAGCAGCGTAGACAGGGTAGGAGGCTACACCTTC
CASSVDRVGGYTF
>TRBV19|-|TRBJ1-1|-
TGTGCCAGTAGTGACCGCAGCCAGGGCCTGAACACTGAAGCTTTCTTT
CASSDRSQGLNTEAFF
>TRBV10-3|-|TRBJ2-3|-
TGTGCCATCAGGGAACCATCAGGGGCCCGCACAGATACGCAGTATTTT
CAIREPSGARTDTQYF
>TRBV19|-|TRBJ1-5|TRBD1
TGTGCCAGTAGTACCACGGACAGGGGGCTCAATCAGCCCCAGCATTTT
CASSTTDRGLNQPQHF
>TRBV5-4|-|TRBJ2-3|-
TGTGCCAGCAGCCCGTTCGGGACTGGTGGCACAGATACGCAGTATTTT
CASSPFGTGGTDTQYF
>TRBV6-2/TRBV6-3|-|TRBJ1-2|TRBD1
TGTGCCAGCAGCCCTAGGACAGGGACCTTTAACTATGGCTACACCTTC
CASSPRTGTFNYGYTF
>TRBV5-1|-|TRBJ1-4|-
TGCGCCAGCAGGAGTCTCGGTAAAGAAAAACTGTTTTTT
CASRSLGKEKLFF
>TRBV4-1|-|TRBJ1-6|-
TGCGCCAGCAGCCAAGGGGGGCCCACTGGTTCACCCCTCCACTTT
CASSQGGPTGSPLHF
>TRBV18|-|TRBJ1-1|-
TGTGCCAGCTCACCCAGGTCTTCAAACACTGAAGCTTTCTTT
CASSPRSSNTEAFF
>TRBV5-8|-|TRBJ1-4|TRBD1
TGTGCCAGCAGCTTGGTGGTTGGGACAGGGGGCTATGAAAAACTGTTTTTT
CASSLVVGTGGYEKLFF
>TRBV7-8|-|TRBJ2-1|TRBD2
TGTGCCAGCAGCTTAGGGAATCCGGGACTAGCGGTCAATGAGCAGTTCTTC
CASSLGNPGLAVNEQFF
>TRBV7-3|-|TRBJ2-1|-
TGTGCCAGCAGCTACCCGGAGGGGCTCTCGAGCTCCTACAATGAGCAGTTCTTC
CASSYPEGLSSSYNEQFF
>TRBV5-5|once|TRBJ1-2|TRBD1
TGTGCCAGCAGCTTGGGCTGGCAGGGGGCCTATGGCTACACCTTC
CASSLGWQGAYGYTF
>TRBV5-4|-|TRBJ2-3|-
TGTGCCAGCAGCTTGGCGAGCGGGACAGATACGCAGTATTTT
CASSLASGTDTQYF
>TRBV28|-|TRBJ2-7|-
TGTGCCAGCAGTATGGGTTCGTTAGGTCAGGGGTCCTACGAGCAGTACTTC
CASSMGSLGQGSYEQYF
>TRBV2|-|TRBJ2-5|TRBD2
TGTGCCAGCAGTGAAGTAACTAGCGGAATAGAGACCCAGTACTTC
CASSEVTSGIETQYF
>TRBV30|few|TRBJ1-2|-
TGTGCCTGGAGGCCCCCTAGGGACAAAGCTAACTATGGCTACACCTTC
CAWRPPRDKANYGYTF
>TRBV27|-|TRBJ1-5|-
TGTGCCAGCAGGGCTTTACAGGGCCCCCTCAATCAGCCCCAGCATTTT
CASRALQGPLNQPQHF
>TRBV9|once|TRBJ2-5|-
TGTGCCAGCAGCGGGAGCCAAGAGACCCAGTACTTC
CASSGSQETQYF
>TRBV19|-|TRBJ1-2|-
TGTGCCAGTAGTACTCAGGGAGGGCATGGCTACACCTTC
CASSTQGGHGYTF
>TRBV3-1/TRBV3-2|few|TRBJ2-1|-
TGTGCCAGCACGAGCCAGGGCCACAATGAGCAGTTCTTC
CASTSQGHNEQFF
>TRBV4-1|-|TRBJ1-3|-
TGCGCCAGCAGCCAAGTCATTGGCAGTTCTTTCTCTGGAAACACCATATATTTT
CASSQVIGSSFSGNTIYF
>TRBV2|few|TRBJ2-2|-
TGTGCCAGCAGGGGGGGTTACGACACCGGGGAGCTGTTTTTT
CASRGGYDTGELFF
>TRBV7-6|-|TRBJ2-1|TRBD2
TGTGCCAGCAGCGAACCCGGGCTTAGCGGGAGGGCCTTCAATGAGCAGTTCTTC
CASSEPGLSGRAFNEQFF
>TRBV6-5|-|TRBJ1-1|-
TGTGCCAGCCATAACAGATGGGAAGCTTTCTTT
CASHNRWEAFF
>TRBV28|-|TRBJ1-1|-
TGTGCCAGCCTACCCCCCCCTGGCACTGAAGCTTTCTTT
CASLPPPGTEAFF
>TRBV7-8|-|TRBJ1-1|-
TGTGCCAGCAGCTTAGGGGGGACAACCTTCAAGACTGAAGCTTTCTTT
CASSLGGTTFKTEAFF
>TRBV2|-|TRBJ1-4|TRBD1
TGTGCCAGCAGTGTTTCAGGGGGCGCTTACTTGAATGAAAAACTGTTTTTT
CASSVSGGAYLNEKLFF